The following is a TCR beta chain sequence with its context. The antigen remains undetermined. Assay: immunoSEQ multiplex PCR; the TCRdb copy retains only in-frame clones and omits some. Among 65,000 to 95,000 clones listed, 83% were seen once. The record originates from a study of OX40 agonist ivuxolimab in advanced cancers. The wider study: With a range of roughly 20 to 85, age averaged about 58 years, and roughly 80% were male. Previous treatment with anti-PD-1, anti-PD-L1 or anti-CTLA-4 therapy was allowed; about 40% had received some. Study-wide results and limits: With doses of 0.1 to 3.0 mg/kg, CD4+ and CD8+ blood T cells had undergone clonal expansion by week 6. Relative to CD4+ cells, CD8+ T cells on average had more expanded clones.

Germline V CDR1 and CDR2: SEHNR, FQNEAQ (reference sequence). CDR3 length: 15 amino acids. Trimming took off 4 bases at V and 4 bases at J, with 13 bases between the two ends. The sequence derives from an adult with an advanced solid tumor such as melanoma, head and neck, liver or kidney cancer. The chain couples TRBV7-9 to TRBJ1-4; possibly TRBD1 for D (5 bases). Sequenced material: CD4+ or CD8+ T cells sorted from blood, taken in a trial of the OX40 agonist ivuxolimab. The DNA of the CDR3 is TGTGCCAGCAGCTCACGACAGACCCTTAATGAAAAACTGTTTTTT. Its translation is CASSSRQTLNEKLFF.